The clone carrying this T cell receptor beta chain was recorded a few times. This sample's TCRbeta library carried unique molecular identifier barcodes. Each CDR3 protein is one row after TCRdb ran MiXCR on the PCR reads. Found here are 250,000 to 350,000 distinct CDR3 sequences, about 10% of them singletons; the top ten hold around 10%. The data were taken from a study of T-cell reconstitution after alpha-beta-depleted transplantation in children. The CDR3 covers 12 residues. Germline CDR1 is SQVTM and CDR2 is ANQGSEA. The V end was cut by 5 bases, the J end by 4 bases, with 12 bases between. This TCR came from a human donor who donated a stem cell graft to a child with SCID. Sample: PBMCs from the stem cell graft donor, taken from the stem cell graft. This chain links TRBV29-1 with TRBJ2-7; perhaps TRBD2 as D (5 bases). The CDR3 loop reads CSVRETPYEQYF. In DNA form, the CDR3 reads TGCAGCGTTAGGGAGACTCCTTACGAGCAGTACTTC.